The rows below give T cell receptor beta chains drawn from one sample of a study of regulatory T cells in long-lasting Graves disease. A single record per CDR3 protein comes from TCRdb applying MiXCR to the multiplex PCR reads. The sample carries fewer than 600,000 distinct CDR3 sequences, 22% recorded once. The sequencing used peripheral blood mononuclear cells (PBMCs), collected when the disease was refractory, from a patient treated with antithyroid drugs. Receptors originate from a female donor with Graves disease. Both conserved end residues are part of each CDR3. The D gene is left open where the match is weak. Expanded clones are given a class, and other clones once, few, many or no size at all.

cdr3_length j_call d_call clone_size v_call cdr3_nt cdr3_aa
12 TRBJ2-7 . many TRBV29-1 TGCAGCGTTGAAACAGGGAGGGACGAGCAGTACTTC CSVETGRDEQYF
13 TRBJ1-6 . few TRBV7-2 TGTGCCAGCAGCCTATCCGACGGTTCACCCCTCCACTTT CASSLSDGSPLHF
16 TRBJ2-2 . few TRBV7-2 TGTGCCAGCAGCTTATTCGGGGGACTTACCACCGGGGAGCTGTTTTTT CASSLFGGLTTGELFF
14 TRBJ1-6 . . TRBV20-1 TGCAGTGCCCCGGACAGCTCCTATAATTCACCCCTCCACTTT CSAPDSSYNSPLHF
12 TRBJ2-7 . . TRBV30 TGTGCCTGGACCGAAGGGTGGGACGAGCAGTACTTC CAWTEGWDEQYF
13 TRBJ1-1 . few TRBV20-1 TGCAGTGTTCACAGGGCCCCGAACACTGAAGCTTTCTTT CSVHRAPNTEAFF
13 TRBJ2-7 . few TRBV5-4 TGTGCCAGCAGCTCTCTGAGTTCCTACGAGCAGTACTTC CASSSLSSYEQYF
14 TRBJ2-5 . many TRBV28 TGTGCCAGCAGCTACAGGTTCTCAGGAGAGACCCAGTACTTC CASSYRFSGETQYF
13 TRBJ2-4 TRBD1 . TRBV7-9 TGTGCCAGCAGATCCGGACAGGGGAACATTCAGTACTTC CASRSGQGNIQYF
15 TRBJ1-2 . once TRBV5-1 TGCGCCAGCGGAACGTCCAGGGGCGCTAACTATGGCTACACCTTC CASGTSRGANYGYTF
16 TRBJ1-1 TRBD1 . TRBV19 TGTGCCAGTACCTTCGATCCCAACAGGGGCGACACTGAAGCTTTCTTT CASTFDPNRGDTEAFF
14 TRBJ2-5 . . TRBV27 TGTGCCAGCAGTTTATCCTGGAGGGAAGAGACCCAGTACTTC CASSLSWREETQYF
14 TRBJ1-1 TRBD1 few TRBV29-1 TGCAGCGTGGGGGTGACAGGGGGGAACACTGAAGCTTTCTTT CSVGVTGGNTEAFF
16 TRBJ1-4 . few TRBV9 TGTGCCAGCAGGGGTTACCGACCAGCAACTAATGAAAAACTGTTTTTT CASRGYRPATNEKLFF
12 TRBJ2-7 . many TRBV28 TGTGCCAGCAGTACGACGGGAGCCGAGCAGTACTTC CASSTTGAEQYF
16 TRBJ1-2 TRBD1 few TRBV12-3/TRBV12-4 TGTGCCAGCAGCCTTCGCGACAGGGGGCACAACTATGGCTACACCTTC CASSLRDRGHNYGYTF
16 TRBJ2-7 . . TRBV7-2 TGTGCCAGCAGCTTAGCGATACAGAGGAGCTCCTACGAGCAGTACTTC CASSLAIQRSSYEQYF
14 TRBJ1-2 . few TRBV5-8 TGTGCCAGCAGCTTGGACAGGGTGTTTGGTGGCTACACCTTC CASSLDRVFGGYTF
13 TRBJ2-1 TRBD2 . TRBV30 TGTGCCTGGAGTGCGACTAGCCGGGCTGAGCAGTTCTTC CAWSATSRAEQFF
14 TRBJ2-7 . many TRBV6-1 TGTGCCAGCGGACCGGGACAACAATCCTACGAGCAGTACTTC CASGPGQQSYEQYF
16 TRBJ2-2 TRBD1 few TRBV28 TGTGCCAGCAGCCCCAGGGGGCGCGATGGGGCCGGGGAGCTGTTTTTT CASSPRGRDGAGELFF
11 TRBJ2-7 . many TRBV7-9 TGTGCCAGCTCCGAGGGCGGACGTCAGTACTTC CASSEGGRQYF
15 TRBJ1-2 TRBD1 few TRBV5-4 TGTGCCAGCAGCCTACAAACCGGGACAGTCGACAGCTACACCTTC CASSLQTGTVDSYTF
13 TRBJ1-2 . many TRBV20-1 TGCAGTGCTGGAACGGGGGAGAGCTATGGCTACACCTTC CSAGTGESYGYTF
15 TRBJ2-5 . few TRBV6-1 TGTGCCAGCAGCCGAACCGGGACGCTAGAGGGGACCCAGTACTTC CASSRTGTLEGTQYF
12 TRBJ1-2 . . TRBV5-4 TGTGCCAGCAGCTTCTTCTGGGATGGCTACACCTTC CASSFFWDGYTF
14 TRBJ2-7 TRBD1 few TRBV20-1 TGCAGTGCAAGGACAGGGGCCCTCGCCTACGAGCAGTACTTC CSARTGALAYEQYF
15 TRBJ2-7 TRBD2 . TRBV11-1 TGTGCCAGCAGCGCACTTACTAGCGGGAATTACGAGCAGTACTTC CASSALTSGNYEQYF
13 TRBJ1-2 TRBD1 few TRBV19 TGTGCCAGTAGTAGGGACAGGGGACATGGCTACACCTTC CASSRDRGHGYTF
15 TRBJ1-2 TRBD1 . TRBV5-1 TGCGCCAGCAGCGTGGACAGGGGGGGCCTCTATGGCTACACCTTC CASSVDRGGLYGYTF
13 TRBJ1-1 TRBD1 few TRBV30 TGTGCCTCTCAACAGGGGAATAGTTTTGAAGCTTTCTTT CASQQGNSFEAFF
18 TRBJ1-2 TRBD1 . TRBV6-1 TGTGCCAGCAGTCCCCCCCCGGGACAGGGCTGGGGTGGATATGGCTACACCTTC CASSPPPGQGWGGYGYTF
14 TRBJ1-2 . many TRBV7-9 TGTGCCAGCAGCAAGGGGGGCGCCACATATGGCTACACCTTC CASSKGGATYGYTF
14 TRBJ2-5 TRBD2 many TRBV20-1 TGCAGTGCTAGACCGGGACTATTTCAAGAGACCCAGTACTTC CSARPGLFQETQYF
14 TRBJ1-4 TRBD1 many TRBV6-1 TGTGCCAGCACCAACGGGGACAGGGCCGAAAAACTGTTTTTT CASTNGDRAEKLFF
16 TRBJ2-2 . few TRBV7-2 TGTGCCAGCAGCTTACGGGGCAGTTCGAACACCGGGGAGCTGTTTTTT CASSLRGSSNTGELFF
17 TRBJ2-2 TRBD1 . TRBV15 TGTGCCACCAGCAGAGATTCCGGGACAGGGAACACCGGGGAGCTGTTTTTT CATSRDSGTGNTGELFF
18 TRBJ2-4 TRBD2 few TRBV7-2 TGTGCCAGCAGCCATCCACTTAGCGGGAGATGGGACAAAAACATTCAGTACTTC CASSHPLSGRWDKNIQYF
15 TRBJ2-7 TRBD2 . TRBV7-6 TGTGCCAGCAGCTCTCCTAGCGGGAGGCCCAGTGGGCAGTACTTC CASSSPSGRPSGQYF
13 TRBJ2-7 . many TRBV28 TGTGCCAGCAGCGGTGGACATTCCTACGAGCAGTACTTC CASSGGHSYEQYF
14 TRBJ2-2 . many TRBV12-3/TRBV12-4 TGTGCCAGCAGTTTAAGGCAGAACACCGGGGAGCTGTTTTTT CASSLRQNTGELFF
17 TRBJ2-2 TRBD2 few TRBV7-2 TGTGCCAGCAGCTTATACTTTGGCGGGGGGTGGGACGGGGAGCTGTTTTTT CASSLYFGGGWDGELFF
13 TRBJ1-2 . many TRBV20-1 TGCAGTGCTAGGTTGCCGGCTAACTATGGCTACACCTTC CSARLPANYGYTF
13 TRBJ2-3 TRBD2 . TRBV14 TGTGCCAGCAGCGGACTAGCAGCAGATACGCAGTATTTT CASSGLAADTQYF
10 TRBJ2-7 . many TRBV7-2 TGTGCCAGCGGAACCTACGAGCAGTACTTC CASGTYEQYF
13 TRBJ2-2 . few TRBV5-1 TGCGCCACCTCTGAACTGGACGGCGGGGAGCTGTTTTTT CATSELDGGELFF
15 TRBJ2-5 TRBD1 few TRBV6-5 TGTGCCAGCAGTTACCCAGGGACAGGGAGAGAGACCCAGTACTTC CASSYPGTGRETQYF
16 TRBJ2-7 . . TRBV11-2 TGTGCCAGCAGGGTGGGGCGAAGTCCATTTTCCTACGAGCAGTACTTC CASRVGRSPFSYEQYF